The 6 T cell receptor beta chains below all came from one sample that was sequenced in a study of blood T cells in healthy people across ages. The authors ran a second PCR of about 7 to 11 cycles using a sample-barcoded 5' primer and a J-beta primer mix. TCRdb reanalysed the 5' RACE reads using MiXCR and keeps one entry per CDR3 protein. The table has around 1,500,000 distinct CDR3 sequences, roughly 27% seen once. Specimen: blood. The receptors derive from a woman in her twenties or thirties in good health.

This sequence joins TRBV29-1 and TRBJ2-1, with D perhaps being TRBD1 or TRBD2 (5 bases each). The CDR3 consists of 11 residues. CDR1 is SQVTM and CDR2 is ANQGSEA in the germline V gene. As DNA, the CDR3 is TGCACCGCGGGCAGGGTCAATGAGCAGTTCTTC. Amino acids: CTAGRVNEQFF.

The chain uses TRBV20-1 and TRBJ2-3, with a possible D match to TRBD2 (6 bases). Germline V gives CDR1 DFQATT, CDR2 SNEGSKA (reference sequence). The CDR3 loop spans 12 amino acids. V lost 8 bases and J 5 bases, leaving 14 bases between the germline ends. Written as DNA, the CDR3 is TGCAGTACTAAAACGGGGGTAGATACGCAGTATTTT. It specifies CSTKTGVDTQYF.

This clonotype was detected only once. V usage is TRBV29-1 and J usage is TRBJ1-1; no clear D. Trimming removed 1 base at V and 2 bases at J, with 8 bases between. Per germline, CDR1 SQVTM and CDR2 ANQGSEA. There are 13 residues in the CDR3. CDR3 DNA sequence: TGCAGCGTTGAAGTTACAGTCAACACTGAAGCTTTCTTT. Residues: CSVEVTVNTEAFF.

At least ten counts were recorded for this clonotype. The CDR3 bases are TGTGCCAGCAGCTTAGTACCGGGGTGGAGGTACGGCTACACCTTC. Its translation: CASSLVPGWRYGYTF. This chain uses TRBV7-2 with TRBJ1-2; D gene ambiguous. Germline values: CDR1 SGHTA, CDR2 FQGNSA. CDR3 length: 15 amino acids. The ends were cut back, 1 base at V and 8 bases at J, with 17 bases in the middle. Looking up the rest from reference TRBV7-2 and TRBJ1-2 gives the full variable domain: GAGVSQSPSNKVTEKGKDVELRCDPISGHTALYWYRQSLGQGLEFLIYFQGNSAPDKSGLPSDRFSAERTGGSVSTLTIQRTQQEDSAVYLCASSLVPGWRYGYTFGSGTRLTVV.

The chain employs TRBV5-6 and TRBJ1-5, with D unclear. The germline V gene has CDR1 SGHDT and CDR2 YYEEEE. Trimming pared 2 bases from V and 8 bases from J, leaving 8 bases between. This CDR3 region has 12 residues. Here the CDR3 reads CASSFGGEPQHF. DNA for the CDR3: TGTGCCAGCAGCTTCGGTGGAGAGCCCCAGCATTTT.

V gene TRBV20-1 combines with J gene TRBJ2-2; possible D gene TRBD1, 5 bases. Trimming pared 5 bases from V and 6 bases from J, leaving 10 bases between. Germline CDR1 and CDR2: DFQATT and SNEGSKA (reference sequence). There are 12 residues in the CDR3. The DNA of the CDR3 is TGCAGTGCTCCTAGGGGCGCCGGGGAGCTGTTTTTT. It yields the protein CSAPRGAGELFF.